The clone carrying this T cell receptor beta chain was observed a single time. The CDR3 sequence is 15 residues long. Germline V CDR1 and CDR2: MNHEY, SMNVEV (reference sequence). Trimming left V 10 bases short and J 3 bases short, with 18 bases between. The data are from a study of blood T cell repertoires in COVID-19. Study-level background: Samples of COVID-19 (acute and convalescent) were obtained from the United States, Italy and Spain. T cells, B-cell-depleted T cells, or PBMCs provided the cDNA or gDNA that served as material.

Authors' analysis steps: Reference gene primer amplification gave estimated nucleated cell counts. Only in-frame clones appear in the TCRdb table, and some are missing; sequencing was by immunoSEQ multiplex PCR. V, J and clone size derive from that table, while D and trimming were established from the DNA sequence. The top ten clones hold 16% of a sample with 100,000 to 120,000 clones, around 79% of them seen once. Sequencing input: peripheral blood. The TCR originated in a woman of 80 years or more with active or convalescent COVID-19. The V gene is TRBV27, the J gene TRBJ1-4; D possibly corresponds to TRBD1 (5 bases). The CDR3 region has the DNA TGTGCCAATAACAATGGAGGGACCTCTAATGAAAAACTGTTTTTT. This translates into CANNNGGTSNEKLFF.